This TCR beta chain was sequenced during a study of cytotoxic CD8 clonotypes in ibrutinib-treated CLL. On the study more broadly: Across the patients, roughly ten were relapsed/refractory, about 15 treatment-naive and around 18 IGHV unmutated. Response sampling came at median approximately twelve months of treatment, ranging roughly 6 to 36 months. Per sample, productive templates averaged nearly 260,000 and productive rearrangements averaged approximately 87,000.

Study conclusions and caveats: Clonality increased at ibrutinib response, then returned toward baseline at progression.

V lost 0 bases, J lost 1 base, and 9 bases lay in between. The CDR3 runs 15 residues. Per germline, CDR1 SGHDT and CDR2 YYEEEE. Assay used: immunoSEQ multiplex PCR; TCRdb lists only in-frame clones, some missing. The sample lists about 140,000 clones, about 80% occurring once. Details on this clone: The antigen remains undetermined.

This clonotype was obtained from a human donor with chronic lymphocytic leukemia. Specimen: PBMCs, collected after 12 months of ibrutinib treatment. The chain is built from TRBV5-6 and TRBJ2-3; perhaps TRBD1 as D (5 bases). The chain's CDR3 is CASSLAGAGTDTQYF. The CDR3 region has the DNA TGTGCCAGCAGCTTGGCTGGGGCTGGCACAGATACGCAGTATTTT.